The source of this T cell receptor (beta chain) is a study of naive CD8 T cells in extremely preterm neonates. Preterm samples came from extremely preterm deliveries at about 22-29 weeks. Whole-study findings and limits: Compared with older groups, preterm CDR3s were shorter, with fewer N additions and less trimming.

Generated by immunoSEQ multiplex PCR, the TCRdb table keeps only in-frame clones and is missing some. The sample contains fewer than 25,000 clones, about 87% of which appear only once. As regards this clone: Its target is not known.

This sequence was found in a boy who was born preterm. Sequenced material: naive CD8+ T cells from cord blood.

CDR3 nucleotides: TGCGCCAGCAGTGAGGACGAGCAGTACTTC. Its protein product is CASSEDEQYF. This rearrangement joins TRBV10-1 to TRBJ2-7; no reliable D call. CDR3 length equals 10 residues. V lost 2 bases and J lost 5, with 1 base in between. From germline, CDR1 is WNHNN and CDR2 SYGVQD (reference sequence).